These 4 T cell receptor beta chains originate from one sample sequenced in a study of neurological immune-mediated disorders. TCRdb processed the 5' RACE reads anew with MiXCR; each CDR3 protein has one entry. The table lists around 70,000 distinct CDR3 sequences, 4% to 6% of them singletons. Input material: PBMCs. Every receptor here comes from a man between 18 and 29 years old with multiple sclerosis.

This clonotype showed up many times. The chain joins TRBV7-9 to TRBJ2-7; 10 bases match TRBD2. J gave up 7 bases and V 4 bases, and 7 bases lay outside the gene matches. Germline V gene lookup returns CDR1 SEHNR and CDR2 FQNEAQ (reference sequence). The CDR3 length is 14 residues. Here the CDR3 reads CASSSPGTSEEQYF. CDR3 nucleotides: TGTGCCAGCAGCTCGCCTGGGACTAGCGAAGAGCAGTACTTC.

This clonotype was recorded at least ten times. The chain links TRBV5-1 to TRBJ2-3, with 10 bases identical to TRBD2. The CDR3 spans 14 residues. Trimming removed 0 bases from V and 7 bases from J; junction bases left unmatched: 2. CDR1 is SGHRS and CDR2 is YFSETQ in the germline V gene. Here the CDR3 reads CASSLDSGRHTQYF. CDR3 bases: TGCGCCAGCAGCTTGGATAGCGGGAGGCATACGCAGTATTTT.

This clonotype was observed at least ten times. The chain carries TRBV19 and TRBJ2-7; either TRBD1 or TRBD2 may fit D (6 bases each). The CDR3 length is 14 residues. Trimming removed 6 bases from V and 2 bases from J, with 14 bases in between. Per the germline V gene, CDR1 is LNHDA and CDR2 is SQIVND (reference sequence). The CDR3 region is CASRQGLGTYEQYF. CDR3 nucleotides: TGTGCCAGTAGACAGGGACTGGGGACCTACGAGCAGTACTTC.

The chain couples TRBV20-1 to TRBJ2-7; the match to TRBD2 covers 10 bases. V lost 1 base, J lost 0 bases, and 6 bases stayed unmatched. The CDR3 consists of 16 residues. CDR1 is DFQATT, CDR2 SNEGSKA, per germline (reference sequence). CDR3 region: CSARGLAGRPSYEQYF. CDR3 nucleotides: TGCAGTGCTAGAGGACTAGCGGGCCGACCCTCCTACGAGCAGTACTTC.